The clone carrying this T cell receptor (beta chain) was counted only a few times. The data derive from a study of blood T cell repertoires in COVID-19. In the original workflow: Quantification of nucleated cells was approximated via reference gene primer amplification. Repertoires were generated with immunoSEQ multiplex PCR, while TCRdb's copy carries only in-frame clones and drops some. V, J and clone size were drawn from that table, and D and trimming were deduced from the DNA. The table lists some 330,000 clones, roughly four fifths of them singletons, with 5% to 5.5% in the top ten. V was clipped by 2 bases and J by 7 bases, with 6 bases between them. Germline CDR1 is SEHNR and CDR2 is FQNEAQ (reference sequence). This CDR3 is 11 amino acids long. Donors were grouped by their self-reported clinical history. Cohort 3 donors counted as recovered after two negative PCRs, clearance, or resolved symptoms.

The J gene is TRBJ2-7, the V gene TRBV7-9, with D perhaps TRBD1 (5 bases). The sequence was collected from a woman in her 50s who had recovered from COVID-19. The sequencing input was PBMCs or T cells enriched from blood (not recorded which). For the CDR3, the DNA is TGTGCCAGCAGCTTACCAGGGGAGCAGTACTTC. It translates to CASSLPGEQYF.